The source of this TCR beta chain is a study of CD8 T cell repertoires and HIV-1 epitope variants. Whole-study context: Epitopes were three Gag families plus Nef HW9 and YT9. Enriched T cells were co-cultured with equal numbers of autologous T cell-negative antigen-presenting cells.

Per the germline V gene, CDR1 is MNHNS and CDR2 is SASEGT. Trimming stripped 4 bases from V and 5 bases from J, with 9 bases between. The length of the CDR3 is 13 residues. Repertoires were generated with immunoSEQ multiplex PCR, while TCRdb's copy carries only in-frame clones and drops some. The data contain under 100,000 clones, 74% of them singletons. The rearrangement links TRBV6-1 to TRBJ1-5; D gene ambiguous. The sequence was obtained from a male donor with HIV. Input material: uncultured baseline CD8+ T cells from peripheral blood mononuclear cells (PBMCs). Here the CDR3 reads CASSVVEDQPQHF. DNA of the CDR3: TGTGCCAGCAGTGTGGTGGAGGATCAGCCCCAGCATTTT.